In this sample, the clone carrying this TCR beta chain turned up a few times. The data stem from a study of coeliac disease. The CDR3 contains 11 residues. Germline V gene data show CDR1 as DFQATT and CDR2 as SNEGSKA (reference sequence). V was pared by 6 bases and J by 8 bases, with 13 bases between. Only in-frame clones appear in the TCRdb table, and some are missing; sequencing was by immunoSEQ multiplex PCR. The sample holds 5,000 or so clones, around 72% seen once. The J gene is TRBJ1-2, the V gene TRBV20-1; D is unclear. Sequenced material: lymphocytes from the gut lamina propria. The TCR originated in a man younger than 35 with celiac disease on a gluten-free diet. The CDR3 loop is CSAAGSRGYTF. CDR3 in DNA: TGCAGTGCCGCGGGGAGTCGGGGCTACACCTTC.